This passage covers 3 T cell receptor beta chains from one sample sequenced in a study of OX40 agonist ivuxolimab in advanced cancers. TCRdb's table, derived via immunoSEQ multiplex PCR, lists solely in-frame clones and lacks some. The repertoire holds 65,000 to 80,000 clones, 85% to 90% seen once, with 10% to 15% in the top ten. Here the sequenced sample was CD4+ or CD8+ T cells sorted from blood, taken in a trial of the OX40 agonist ivuxolimab. All receptors come from an adult with an advanced solid tumor such as melanoma, head and neck, liver or kidney cancer.

The rearrangement joins TRBV29-1 to TRBJ2-7; the D gene is possibly TRBD2 (8 bases). The V gene's germline CDR1 is SQVTM and CDR2 ANQGSEA. This CDR3 is 16 amino acids long. Trimming pared 4 bases from V and 0 bases from J, leaving 19 bases between. The CDR3 is CSVAVSGTVNSYEQYF. The DNA of the CDR3 is TGCAGCGTTGCCGTTAGCGGGACAGTCAACTCCTACGAGCAGTACTTC.

The chain joins TRBV5-1 to TRBJ1-2; weak D call: TRBD1 (5 bases). Deletions cut 3 bases from V and 4 bases from J, with 16 bases between. The CDR3 length is 15 residues. The germline V gene has CDR1 SGHRS and CDR2 YFSETQ. In DNA, the CDR3 is TGCGCCAGCAGCTGGCCCCCCAGGGAGGCCTATGGCTACACCTTC. It encodes CASSWPPREAYGYTF. Full variable domain (missing parts from reference TRBV5-1 and TRBJ1-2): KAGVTQTPRYLIKTRGQQVTLSCSPISGHRSVSWYQQTPGQGLQFLFEYFSETQRNKGNFPGRFSGRQFSNSRSEMNVSTLELGDSALYLCASSWPPREAYGYTFGSGTRLTVV.

V and J are TRBV7-3 and TRBJ2-3; the D gene is possibly TRBD2 (6 bases). The V end was cut by 5 bases, the J end by 2 bases, with 11 bases between. The germline gives CDR1 SGHTA, CDR2 FQGTGA. This CDR3 contains 14 residues. CDR3 residues: CASSVGGFTDTQYF. CDR3 coding DNA: TGTGCCAGCAGCGTGGGAGGTTTCACAGATACGCAGTATTTT.